These T cell receptor beta chains were read from a single sample in a study of shared clonotypes between healthy human individuals. Profiled with immunoSEQ multiplex PCR; TCRdb holds only in-frame clones, not every one. The sample contains around 2,100,000 clones, less than 95% of which appear only once. Sequencing was done on a sample of naive CD8+ T cells sorted from blood. The receptors derive from a man in his late teens or twenties in good health. Both conserved end residues are part of each CDR3. Fields, in order: D gene, clone size, V gene, J gene, CDR3 protein, CDR3 DNA. D genes are given only for firm matches. Expanded clones are given a class, and other clones once, few, many or no size at all.

d_call: .
clone_size: .
v_call: TRBV7-9
j_call: TRBJ2-1
cdr3_aa: CASSEGNEQFF
cdr3_nt: TGTGCCAGCAGCGAAGGCAATGAGCAGTTCTTC

d_call: .
clone_size: .
v_call: TRBV2
j_call: TRBJ2-2
cdr3_aa: CASSEGPMNTGELFF
cdr3_nt: TGTGCCAGCAGTGAAGGCCCGATGAACACCGGGGAGCTGTTTTTT

d_call: .
clone_size: .
v_call: TRBV4-1
j_call: TRBJ1-1
cdr3_aa: CASSRPLGGSTEAFF
cdr3_nt: TGCGCCAGCAGCCGTCCCTTGGGGGGTAGCACTGAAGCTTTCTTT

d_call: TRBD2
clone_size: .
v_call: TRBV6-6
j_call: TRBJ2-5
cdr3_aa: CAISSGQETQYF
cdr3_nt: TGTGCCATCTCTAGCGGCCAAGAGACCCAGTACTTC

d_call: TRBD1
clone_size: .
v_call: TRBV11-2
j_call: TRBJ2-7
cdr3_aa: CASSPGTVIQYF
cdr3_nt: TGTGCCAGCAGCCCCGGGACAGTTATCCAGTACTTC

d_call: .
clone_size: .
v_call: TRBV27
j_call: TRBJ1-1
cdr3_aa: CASSLSQGGTEAFF
cdr3_nt: TGTGCCAGCAGTTTATCACAGGGAGGGACTGAAGCTTTCTTT

d_call: TRBD1
clone_size: .
v_call: TRBV4-1
j_call: TRBJ1-3
cdr3_aa: CASQGQGSGNTIYF
cdr3_nt: TGCGCCAGCCAAGGACAGGGCTCTGGAAACACCATATATTTT

d_call: .
clone_size: .
v_call: TRBV5-4
j_call: TRBJ2-1
cdr3_aa: CASSLGYEQFF
cdr3_nt: TGTGCCAGCAGCTTGGGCTATGAGCAGTTCTTC

d_call: TRBD1
clone_size: once
v_call: TRBV7-2
j_call: TRBJ1-2
cdr3_aa: CASSLGDRVHYGYTF
cdr3_nt: TGTGCCAGCAGCTTAGGGGACAGGGTTCACTATGGCTACACCTTC

d_call: TRBD1
clone_size: once
v_call: TRBV2
j_call: TRBJ1-6
cdr3_aa: CASLIDEQGTNSPLHF
cdr3_nt: TGTGCCAGCCTTATCGATGAACAGGGGACAAATTCACCCCTCCACTTT

d_call: TRBD1
clone_size: once
v_call: TRBV5-6
j_call: TRBJ2-7
cdr3_aa: CASSLEGALYYEQYF
cdr3_nt: TGTGCCAGCAGCTTGGAGGGGGCACTCTACTACGAGCAGTACTTC

d_call: .
clone_size: .
v_call: TRBV29-1
j_call: TRBJ2-7
cdr3_aa: CSVLGGLGALYEQYF
cdr3_nt: TGCAGCGTTCTGGGTGGTTTGGGGGCCTTATACGAGCAGTACTTC

d_call: .
clone_size: .
v_call: TRBV30
j_call: TRBJ1-2
cdr3_aa: CAWTAEGYEGGGYTF
cdr3_nt: TGTGCCTGGACCGCGGAGGGATACGAAGGGGGGGGCTACACCTTC

d_call: .
clone_size: .
v_call: TRBV7-2
j_call: TRBJ2-3
cdr3_aa: CASSLEPEVPTDTQYF
cdr3_nt: TGTGCCAGCAGCTTAGAACCCGAGGTTCCCACAGATACGCAGTATTTT

d_call: .
clone_size: once
v_call: TRBV7-6
j_call: TRBJ2-2
cdr3_aa: CASSLARSGAGGELFF
cdr3_nt: TGTGCCAGCAGCTTAGCTCGGTCAGGGGCGGGCGGGGAGCTGTTTTTT

d_call: .
clone_size: .
v_call: TRBV6-6
j_call: TRBJ1-5
cdr3_aa: CASSSHPDSLNQPQHF
cdr3_nt: TGTGCCAGCAGTTCCCACCCGGACAGCCTCAATCAGCCCCAGCATTTT